A single TCR beta chain is shown here with its context. The antigen is not known. This entry belongs to a study of metastatic and nonmetastatic thyroid tumors. Study in general: Malignant thyroid and benign thyroid patients provided blood and tumor or nodule tissue whose repertoires were compared.

Every patient was untreated before thyroid surgery. How the authors handled the data: Using the CDR3 differences seen across clinicopathological groups, the authors built a distant-metastasis classifier for papillary thyroid cancer, which was meant to discriminate distant-metastatic patients. TCRdb called clones again from the PCR reads with MiXCR. The V and J calls shown here were made by TCRdb, not taken from the authors' results. Here the sample spans 6,500 to 10,000 clones, about a quarter being singletons. General study findings and limits: A significant increase in TCR beta diversity was reportedly seen in malignant thyroid tumors relative to benign nodules, in blood and tumor.

Per germline, CDR1 MNHNS and CDR2 SASEGT. This CDR3 is built from 15 residues. The V end was cut by 6 bases, the J end by 0 bases, with 12 bases between. This clonotype originated in a female donor with papillary thyroid cancer or a benign thyroid nodule (not recorded which). Some clones in this sample may be carry-over from other donors' samples. The sequencing input was tumor tissue. This chain links TRBV6-1 with TRBJ1-3; D call uncertain. CDR3 protein: CASRKDRNSGNTIYF. CDR3 nucleotides: TGTGCCAGCAGGAAAGACCGCAACTCTGGAAACACCATATATTTT.